The 7 T cell receptor beta chains presented below share a single source sample, sequenced in a study of cytomegalovirus exposure and HLA in healthy donors. In the PCR, 60 Vbeta and 13 Jbeta primers were used. Data came from immunoSEQ multiplex PCR; TCRdb stores just in-frame clones and leaves some out. The repertoire holds under 200,000 clones, with about 80% as singletons. Sample: PBMCs. Receptor source: a woman in her forties or fifties in good health and CMV-seronegative.

The chain couples TRBV5-6 to TRBJ2-7; 7 nucleotides line up with TRBD2. V dropped 6 bases and J dropped 4; count of bases not matched to a gene: 22. The germline V gene has CDR1 SGHDT and CDR2 YYEEEE. This CDR3 spans 18 amino acids. CDR3 in amino acids: CASTRSGIREGQSYEQYF. The CDR3 region has the DNA TGTGCCAGCACCCGTTCGGGGATAAGGGAGGGTCAGTCGTACGAGCAGTACTTC.

The chain couples TRBV6-1 to TRBJ1-5, with D possibly being TRBD1 (6 bases). Germline V gene data show CDR1 as MNHNS and CDR2 as SASEGT. The V end was cut by 1 base, the J end by 11 bases, with 18 bases between. CDR3 length: 15 amino acids. The CDR3 here is CASSEEGTRGGAQHF. The CDR3, as DNA: TGTGCCAGCAGTGAAGAGGGGACCAGAGGGGGGGCCCAGCATTTT.

The chain couples TRBV6-5 to TRBJ2-1; D may be TRBD2 (6 bases). Germline lookup yields CDR1 MNHEY and CDR2 SVGAGI. CDR3 length equals 15 residues. Trimming took off 6 bases at V and 0 bases at J, with 12 bases between the two ends. CDR3 sequence: CASRSGRGSYNEQFF. In DNA, the CDR3 is TGTGCCAGCAGGTCTGGGCGGGGCTCCTACAATGAGCAGTTCTTC.

This rearrangement joins TRBV5-1 to TRBJ1-1; 12 bases match TRBD1. This CDR3 has 17 residues. Germline V lookup: CDR1 SGHRS, CDR2 YFSETQ. The junction had 10 bases not matched to a gene; V was cut back by 3 bases and J by 4 bases. The CDR3 sequence is CASSWGGQGATGTEAFF. The DNA of the CDR3 is TGCGCCAGCAGCTGGGGGGGACAGGGGGCGACGGGCACTGAAGCTTTCTTT.

V is TRBV19 and J is TRBJ1-6; the D is unclear. Trimming shortened V by 4 bases and J by 0 bases, and 4 bases separated the two germline ends. Germline lookup yields CDR1 LNHDA and CDR2 SQIVND (reference sequence). CDR3 length equals 14 residues. The CDR3 region has the DNA TGTGCCAGTAGTACTAGCTCCTATAATTCACCCCTCCACTTT. Translation gives CASSTSSYNSPLHF.

This chain joins TRBV6-5 and TRBJ2-7; D call uncertain. V shed 5 bases and J shed 6 bases, with 8 bases lying between them. This CDR3 contains 11 residues. The germline gives CDR1 MNHEY, CDR2 SVGAGI. CDR3 nucleotides: TGTGCCAGCAGTGAAGCGAGCGAGCAGTACTTC. Protein: CASSEASEQYF.

This clone has just a few counts. The CDR3 bases are TGCAGCGTTGAATGGGCAGGGTGGTATGGGGCCAACGTCCTGACTTTC. Translated, it gives CSVEWAGWYGANVLTF. This chain uses TRBV29-1 with TRBJ2-6, with D perhaps matching TRBD1 (5 bases). CDR3 length: 16 amino acids. The ends were cut back, 2 bases at V and 3 bases at J, with 14 bases in the middle. Germline CDR1 is SQVTM and CDR2 is ANQGSEA.